This entry lists 27 T cell receptor beta chains sequenced from one sample in a study of graft-versus-host responses after intestinal transplantation. Their cognate antigens are unknown. Produced via immunoSEQ multiplex PCR; TCRdb's table is partial and in-frame only. This sample carries 81,000 or so clones, 85% to 95% of them seen once, and the ten largest clones take approximately 1%. Specimen: unstimulated CD8+ T cells sorted from spleen or lymph node cells, collected before transplant. The receptors stem from a human donor who was the organ donor for an intestinal transplant.

CDR3 bases: TGTGCCAGCAGCTTGTGGGAGGGTGGGGCCAACGTCCTGACTTTC. It is translated as CASSLWEGGANVLTF. The V gene is TRBV5-6, the J gene TRBJ2-6, with 7 bases aligning to TRBD2. The V gene's germline CDR1 is SGHDT and CDR2 YYEEEE. The CDR3 has 15 residues. Unmatched junction bases numbered 1, after V lost 1 base and J lost 3 bases.

The genes are TRBV4-1 and TRBJ2-7; TRBD1 matches at 7 bases. V lost 4 bases to trimming and J lost 4 bases; unmatched junction nucleotides: 7. The CDR3 covers 14 residues. CDR1 is MGHRA, CDR2 YSYEKL, per germline. CDR3 sequence: CASSPGQRDYEQYF. Here the CDR3 DNA reads TGCGCCAGCAGCCCGGGACAGAGAGATTACGAGCAGTACTTC.

The chain carries TRBV5-6 and TRBJ2-5; the D gene is possibly TRBD1 (5 bases). Trimming took 4 bases from V and 2 from J, leaving 15 bases between them. The CDR3 is 15 amino acids. Germline loops: CDR1 SGHDT, CDR2 YYEEEE. In nucleotides, the CDR3 is TGTGCCAGCAGCCGTGTGGGGCGGCAACAAGAGACCCAGTACTTC. Amino acids: CASSRVGRQQETQYF.

The gene calls are TRBV27 and TRBJ1-2; D not resolved. This CDR3 has 17 residues. Between the trimmed V and J ends, which lost 6 bases and 4 bases, there was a span of 24 bases. CDR1 MNHEY and CDR2 SMNVEV come from the germline V gene (reference sequence). Here the CDR3 reads CASSQQMDGELGYGYTF. The CDR3 bases are TGTGCCAGCAGCCAACAAATGGACGGGGAACTTGGCTATGGCTACACCTTC.

V is TRBV7-2 and J is TRBJ2-3; D gene ambiguous. The CDR3 is 13 amino acids. In germline, CDR1 is SGHTA, CDR2 FQGNSA. The V end lost 6 bases, the J end lost 3 bases, and 10 bases lay between the germline ends. This CDR3 reads CASSPTGTDTQYF. The CDR3 DNA follows: TGTGCCAGCAGTCCAACCGGGACAGATACGCAGTATTTT.

This clone was seen just once. This chain links TRBV9 with TRBJ2-1, with D possibly matching TRBD2 (6 bases). V was pared by 0 bases and J by 9 bases, with 7 bases between. Germline V lookup: CDR1 SGDLS, CDR2 YYNGEE. The CDR3 length is 12 residues. CDR3 DNA: TGTGCCAGCAGCGTAGCCGGGAGTGAGCAGTTCTTC. It specifies CASSVAGSEQFF.

The chain uses TRBV27 and TRBJ2-1; 8 bases are a match to TRBD1. V was pared by 4 bases and J by 9 bases, with 14 bases of the junction left unmatched. The CDR3 totals 16 residues. CDR1 MNHEY and CDR2 SMNVEV come from the germline V gene (reference sequence). The CDR3 sequence: CASSWGSGQGQSEQFF. CDR3 coding DNA: TGTGCCAGCAGTTGGGGCTCCGGACAGGGTCAGAGTGAGCAGTTCTTC.

This clone showed up just once. The rearrangement uses TRBV6-5 and TRBJ2-1; a possible D gene is TRBD2 (6 bases). CDR3 length equals 15 residues. CDR1 and CDR2 from the germline V gene are MNHEY and SVGAGI. V lost 3 bases and J 0 bases, leaving 9 bases between the germline ends. The CDR3 DNA sequence: TGTGCCAGCAGTTATGGGGGAGGCTCCTACAATGAGCAGTTCTTC. Its protein product is CASSYGGGSYNEQFF.

This rearrangement joins TRBV7-9 to TRBJ2-7; weak D call: TRBD1 (5 bases). The V end was cut by 2 bases, the J end by 1 base, with 6 bases between. Germline V gene lookup returns CDR1 SEHNR and CDR2 FQNEAQ (reference sequence). The CDR3 has 13 amino acids. CDR3 nucleotides: TGTGCCAGCAGCTTATCAGGGTCCTACGAGCAGTACTTC. Its protein is CASSLSGSYEQYF.

The chain couples TRBV19 to TRBJ1-5; D remains unclear. Germline loops: CDR1 LNHDA, CDR2 SQIVND (reference sequence). V was trimmed by 3 bases and J by 1 base, leaving 7 bases between them. This CDR3 has 14 residues. CDR3 sequence (DNA): TGTGCCAGTAGTATGGGCAGGAGCAATCAGCCCCAGCATTTT. Translating it yields CASSMGRSNQPQHF.

This sequence joins TRBV9 and TRBJ2-7, with 7 bases matching TRBD2. Trimming at V came to 0 bases and at J to 7 bases, leaving 4 bases not matched to a gene. This CDR3 is built from 13 residues. The germline V gene has CDR1 SGDLS and CDR2 YYNGEE. Here the CDR3 reads CASSVGQGGEQYF. CDR3 DNA sequence: TGTGCCAGCAGCGTAGGGCAGGGAGGGGAGCAGTACTTC.

J is TRBJ2-3 and V is TRBV4-1; 9 nucleotides line up with TRBD2. The germline V gene has CDR1 MGHRA and CDR2 YSYEKL. Trimming at V came to 5 bases and at J to 4 bases, leaving 13 bases not matched to a gene. The CDR3 loop spans 17 amino acids. The CDR3 loop reads CASSKLLVAGVSDTQYF. CDR3 nucleotides: TGCGCCAGCAGCAAACTACTGGTAGCGGGGGTCTCAGATACGCAGTATTTT.

This sequence joins TRBV28 and TRBJ2-3; 7 nucleotides align to TRBD2. Looked up from germline, CDR1 is MDHEN and CDR2 is SYDVKM. This CDR3 has 13 amino acids. The V and J ends lost 3 bases and 5 bases, in that order; junction bases with no gene match: 2. CDR3 sequence (DNA): TGTGCCAGCAGTTTTACGGGAGGAGATACGCAGTATTTT. It translates to CASSFTGGDTQYF.

V is TRBV9 and J is TRBJ1-6; D is possibly TRBD1 (6 bases). Germline loops: CDR1 SGDLS, CDR2 YYNGEE. Between the trimmed V and J ends, which lost 0 bases and 5 bases, there was a span of 15 bases. This CDR3 has 17 amino acids. CDR3: CASSVGSGGKDNSPLHF. For the CDR3, the DNA is TGTGCCAGCAGCGTAGGGTCTGGGGGCAAGGATAATTCACCCCTCCACTTT. Full variable domain (outside the CDR3, taken from reference TRBV9 and TRBJ1-6): DSGVTQTPKHLITATGQRVTLRCSPRSGDLSVYWYQQSLDQGLQFLIQYYNGEERAKGNILERFSAQQFPDLHSELNLSSLELGDSALYFCASSVGSGGKDNSPLHFGNGTRLTVT.

J is TRBJ2-7 and V is TRBV7-9, with 7 positions matching TRBD2. From germline, CDR1 is SEHNR and CDR2 FQNEAQ (reference sequence). V lost 7 bases and J lost 1; bases outside the gene matches: 4. This CDR3 has 13 residues. DNA of the CDR3: TGTGCCAGCACGGGCGGGGGTTCCTACGAGCAGTACTTC. Protein product: CASTGGGSYEQYF.

The V gene is TRBV2, the J gene TRBJ2-5, with D tentatively TRBD2 (7 bases). The CDR3 covers 12 residues. With 10 bases removed from V and 5 bases from J, the gap between germline ends came to 14 bases. CDR1 is SNHLY and CDR2 is FYNNEI in the germline V gene. This CDR3 reads CATGGPRETQYF. The CDR3 nucleotides are TGTGCCACCGGGGGGCCGCGGGAGACCCAGTACTTC.

The V call is TRBV5-8, the J call TRBJ2-1; 11 positions match TRBD1. The length of the CDR3 is 13 residues. The V segment lost 4 bases and the J segment 9 bases; nucleotides outside the gene matches: 3. CDR1 SGHTS and CDR2 YDEGEE come from the germline V gene. CDR3 protein: CASSGQGAGEQFF. The CDR3, as DNA: TGTGCCAGCAGCGGACAGGGGGCCGGTGAGCAGTTCTTC. The full variable domain, completed using reference TRBV5-8 and TRBJ2-1, is EAGVTQSPTHLIKTRGQQATLRCSPISGHTSVYWYQQALGLGLQFLLWYDEGEERNRGNFPPRFSGRQFPNYSSELNVNALELEDSALYLCASSGQGAGEQFFGPGTRLTVL.

This clone was observed a single time. This chain links TRBV19 with TRBJ2-2; 11 positions match TRBD2. Losses at the gene ends were 5 bases for V and 0 bases for J; bases not matched to a gene: 8. CDR1 and CDR2 from the germline V gene are LNHDA and SQIVND (reference sequence). CDR3 length: 18 amino acids. The CDR3 sequence: CASSPFPGLAANTGELFF. In DNA, the CDR3 is TGTGCCAGTAGTCCATTCCCGGGACTAGCGGCGAACACCGGGGAGCTGTTTTTT.

The chain has TRBV28 and TRBJ2-1; 9 bases align to TRBD2. This CDR3 is 14 amino acids long. Germline V gene data show CDR1 as MDHEN and CDR2 as SYDVKM. With 7 bases clipped from V and 4 bases from J, the junction kept 5 bases outside the gene matches. CDR3 region: CASNSLAGYNEQFF. The CDR3 DNA reads TGTGCCAGCAATTCGCTAGCGGGGTACAATGAGCAGTTCTTC.

V usage is TRBV7-6 and J usage is TRBJ2-2; tentatively, D is TRBD2 (6 bases). CDR1 is SGHVS, CDR2 FNYEAQ, per germline. CDR3 length: 16 amino acids. Trimming left V 0 bases short and J 0 bases short, with 8 bases between. The CDR3: CASSLAWGANTGELFF. CDR3 coding DNA: TGTGCCAGCAGCTTAGCGTGGGGGGCGAACACCGGGGAGCTGTTTTTT. Together with reference TRBV7-6 and TRBJ2-2, the CDR3 gives the full variable domain: GAGVSQSPRYKVTKRGQDVALRCDPISGHVSLYWYRQALGQGPEFLTYFNYEAQQDKSGLPNDRFSAERPEGSISTLTIQRTEQRDSAMYRCASSLAWGANTGELFFGEGSRLTVL.

This clone was recorded only once. The rearrangement uses TRBV5-5 and TRBJ2-1; 10 bases map to TRBD2. This CDR3 is 15 amino acids long. V gave up 3 bases and J gave up 6 bases; unmatched junction bases: 6. Germline assignment: CDR1 SGHKS and CDR2 YYEKEE (reference sequence). DNA of the CDR3: TGTGCCAGCAGCTCGCGACTAGCGGGTAGCAATGAGCAGTTCTTC. As protein: CASSSRLAGSNEQFF.

The rearrangement joins TRBV7-9 to TRBJ1-1; D may be TRBD1 (5 bases). Germline CDR1 reads SEHNR; CDR2 reads FQNEAQ (reference sequence). V shed 5 bases and J shed 5 bases, with 15 bases lying between them. The CDR3 is 14 amino acids. CDR3 in amino acids: CASSPSRVRTEAFF. CDR3 in DNA: TGTGCCAGCAGCCCGAGCAGGGTACGAACTGAAGCTTTCTTT.

The J gene is TRBJ2-2, the V gene TRBV30, with D possibly TRBD1 on 7 matching bases. Deletions cut 0 bases from V and 5 bases from J, with 19 bases between. CDR3 size: 17 residues. In germline, CDR1 is GTSNPN, CDR2 SVGIG (reference sequence). CDR3 sequence reads: CAWSVLGGQGGTGELFF. The CDR3, as DNA: TGTGCCTGGAGTGTATTAGGAGGGCAGGGGGGAACCGGGGAGCTGTTTTTT.

The chain uses TRBV15 and TRBJ2-5; D is ambiguous. Trimming removed 1 base at V and 5 bases at J, with 8 bases between. The CDR3 runs to 13 residues. Germline V gives CDR1 LNHNV, CDR2 YYDKDF (reference sequence). CDR3: CATSRAVRETQYF. CDR3 nucleotides: TGTGCCACCAGCAGAGCCGTCCGGGAGACCCAGTACTTC.

This clone appeared once. The chain uses TRBV30 and TRBJ2-7; 8 bases fit TRBD2. Germline V CDR1 and CDR2: GTSNPN, SVGIG (reference sequence). The CDR3 contains 11 residues. With 4 bases clipped from V and 4 bases from J, the junction kept 0 bases outside the gene matches. The CDR3 spells CAWTSGYEQYF. Written as DNA, the CDR3 is TGTGCCTGGACTAGCGGGTACGAGCAGTACTTC.

The rearrangement uses TRBV9 and TRBJ1-4; perhaps TRBD1 as D (5 bases). This CDR3 region has 14 residues. CDR1 is SGDLS, CDR2 YYNGEE, per germline. The V and J ends lost 0 bases and 8 bases respectively, with 11 bases between them. The CDR3 region is CASSVGTPPEKLFF. The CDR3 DNA reads as TGTGCCAGCAGCGTAGGGACACCTCCGGAAAAACTGTTTTTT.

This chain connects TRBV25-1 to TRBJ2-7, with TRBD2 matching over 7 bases. V was clipped by 7 bases and J by 0 bases; unmatched bases: 6. This CDR3 spans 14 amino acids. Germline V gene lookup returns CDR1 MGHDK and CDR2 SYGVNS. CDR3 in DNA: TGTGCCAGCACCCTGGGGGACTACTCCTACGAGCAGTACTTC. As protein: CASTLGDYSYEQYF.